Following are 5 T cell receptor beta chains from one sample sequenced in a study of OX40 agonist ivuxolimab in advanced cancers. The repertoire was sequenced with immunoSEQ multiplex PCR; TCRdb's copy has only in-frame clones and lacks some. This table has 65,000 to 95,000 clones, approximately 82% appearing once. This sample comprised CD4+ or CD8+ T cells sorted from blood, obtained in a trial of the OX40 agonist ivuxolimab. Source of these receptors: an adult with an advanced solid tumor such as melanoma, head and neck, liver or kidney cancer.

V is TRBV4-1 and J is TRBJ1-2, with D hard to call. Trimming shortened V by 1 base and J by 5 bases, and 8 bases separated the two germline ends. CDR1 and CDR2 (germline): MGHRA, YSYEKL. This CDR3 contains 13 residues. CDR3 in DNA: TGCGCCAGCAGCCAAGTGGCAGGATATGGCTACACCTTC. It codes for CASSQVAGYGYTF.

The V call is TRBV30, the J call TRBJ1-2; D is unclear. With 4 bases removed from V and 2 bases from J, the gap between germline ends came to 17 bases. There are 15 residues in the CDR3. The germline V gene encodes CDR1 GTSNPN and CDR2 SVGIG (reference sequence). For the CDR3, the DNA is TGTGCCTGGATCTCCAAAGGGTATTTGAACTATGGCTACACCTTC. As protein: CAWISKGYLNYGYTF. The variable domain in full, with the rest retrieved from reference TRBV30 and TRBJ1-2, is SQTIHQWPATLVQPVGSPLSLECTVEGTSNPNLYWYRQAAGRGLQLLFYSVGIGQISSEVPQNLSASRPQDRQFILSSKKLLLSDSGFYLCAWISKGYLNYGYTFGSGTRLTVV.

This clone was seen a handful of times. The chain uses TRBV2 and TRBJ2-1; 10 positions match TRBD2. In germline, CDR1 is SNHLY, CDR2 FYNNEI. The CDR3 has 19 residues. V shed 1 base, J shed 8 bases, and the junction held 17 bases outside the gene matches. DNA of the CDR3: TGTGCCAGCAGTGAAGTCGGGTGGAGCGGGAGGGCCCTCAACGATGAGCAGTTCTTC. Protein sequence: CASSEVGWSGRALNDEQFF. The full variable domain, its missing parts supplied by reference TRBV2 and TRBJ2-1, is EPEVTQTPSHQVTQMGQEVILRCVPISNHLYFYWYRQILGQKVEFLVSFYNNEISEKSEIFDDQFSVERPDGSNFTLKIRSTKLEDSAMYFCASSEVGWSGRALNDEQFFGPGTRLTVL.

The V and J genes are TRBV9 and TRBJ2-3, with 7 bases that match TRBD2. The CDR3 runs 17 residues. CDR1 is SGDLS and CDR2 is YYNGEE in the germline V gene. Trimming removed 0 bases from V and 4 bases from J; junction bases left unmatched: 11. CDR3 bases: TGTGCCAGCAGCGTAGCTGTCGGCGGGAGTGGTCCAGATACGCAGTATTTT. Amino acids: CASSVAVGGSGPDTQYF.

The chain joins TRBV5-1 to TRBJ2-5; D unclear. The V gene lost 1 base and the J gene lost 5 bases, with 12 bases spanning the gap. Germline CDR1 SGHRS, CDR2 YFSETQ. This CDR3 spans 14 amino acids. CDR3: CASSLSGLGETQYF. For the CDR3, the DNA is TGCGCCAGCAGCTTGTCAGGTTTGGGGGAGACCCAGTACTTC. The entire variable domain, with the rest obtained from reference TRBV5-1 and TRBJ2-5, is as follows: KAGVTQTPRYLIKTRGQQVTLSCSPISGHRSVSWYQQTPGQGLQFLFEYFSETQRNKGNFPGRFSGRQFSNSRSEMNVSTLELGDSALYLCASSLSGLGETQYFGPGTRLLVL.